This T cell receptor beta chain comes out of a study of blood T cell repertoires in COVID-19. Overall study: Acute and convalescent COVID-19 samples came from the United States, Italy and Spain. PBMCs, B-cell-depleted T cells, or T cells provided the cDNA or gDNA that made up the material.

The study recruited people aged 18 to 89 years across approximately 24 US areas. Germline CDR1 LNHDA, CDR2 SQIVND (reference sequence). The CDR3 is made up of 14 amino acids. V lost 7 bases, J lost 5 bases, and 17 bases lay in between. In the source study's methods: Scientists estimated how many nucleated cells there were by amplifying reference gene primers. Sequencing used immunoSEQ multiplex PCR; TCRdb keeps in-frame clones, though not all of them. V and J calls plus clone size are reproduced from that table; the DNA served to infer D and trimming. In the table there are a few hundred thousand clones, over 80% of which are singletons.

V and J are TRBV19 and TRBJ1-1, with a possible D match to TRBD1 (5 bases). The specimen sequenced was PBMCs or T cells enriched from blood (not recorded which). The origin of this receptor is a woman aged 18-29 years who had recovered from COVID-19. CDR3 nucleotide sequence: TGTGCCAGTACCCCCCGGGGGGTGGGGACTGAAGCTTTCTTT. Translating it yields CASTPRGVGTEAFF.